This T cell receptor (beta chain) stems from a study of type 1 regulatory T cells. At the level of the study: This in vitro CD4 product, T-allo10, is enriched for Tr1 cells and alloantigen-specific.

Germline-derived CDR1 and CDR2 are MNHNY and SVGAGI (reference sequence). The CDR3 has 14 amino acids. V lost 7 bases to trimming and J lost 2 bases, with 14 bases between them. Graft donor-derived T-allo10 cells were described as host-alloantigen-specific, anergic, and alloantigen-specifically suppressive. TCRdb independently ran MiXCR on the reads; one entry per CDR3 protein. In the table there are about 74,000 distinct CDR3 sequences, around 57% of which are singletons. This clonotype has just a few counts. As yet, its antigen is unknown. The chain carries TRBV6-6 and TRBJ1-1; D gene unclear. The receptor's source is a human donor in good health. Sequenced material: cultured T cells, either the whole culture or a sorted T cell fraction (not recorded which). Subset in this sample: Tr1-enriched cell product generated in vitro against host alloantigens. This CDR3 is CASKPRGENTEAFF. CDR3 bases: TGTGCCAGCAAACCCCGTGGGGAAAACACTGAAGCTTTCTTT.